The present TCR beta chain was sequenced within a study of vaccination and CD4 T cells after COVID-19. With the Oncomine TCR Beta short-read assay, DNA from cultured CD4+ T cells was sequenced. In TCRdb, the PCR reads were re-called with MiXCR into one record per CDR3 protein. The sample lists several thousand distinct CDR3 sequences; roughly 71% were seen once. CDR1 is MNHNS and CDR2 is SASEGT in the germline V gene. Trimming took 2 bases from V and 7 from J, leaving 15 bases between them. There are 15 residues in the CDR3. Treatment noted: roughly ten-day PBMC culture with coronavirus spike peptide pools or control peptides (ViraFEST assay). Concerning this clonotype itself: What it recognizes is unknown.

This chain links TRBV6-1 with TRBJ1-5; D not resolved. Source material: CD4+ T cells from blood, cultured in vitro. This receptor was identified in a human donor who had recovered from COVID-19. CDR3 nucleotide sequence: TGTGCCAGCAGTGAATCTGGGTATGGACCCCAGCCCCAGCATTTT. Protein sequence: CASSESGYGPQPQHF.